This TCR beta chain stems from a study of response to subunit inactivated influenza vaccine. Study findings and constraints: Researchers suggested that each seasonal influenza vaccination recruits few new T cells.

This clonotype was detected ten times or more. Its antigen remains unknown. Germline lookup yields CDR1 SGHRS and CDR2 YFSETQ. This CDR3 is built from 14 residues. V shed 3 bases and J 0 bases; nucleotides not matched to a gene: 1. TCRdb called the RT-PCR reads again in MiXCR, with one record for every CDR3 protein. The sample records under 800,000 distinct CDR3 sequences, 14% being singletons. This clonotype originated in a man aged 50 to 59 who received an inactivated influenza vaccine. The chain uses TRBV5-1 and TRBJ2-7; 9 bases agree with TRBD2. The specimen comprised PBMCs from blood, sampled 14 to 15 days before vaccination. DNA for the CDR3: TGCGCCAGCAGCTCGACTAGCGGCTCCTACGAGCAGTACTTC. It encodes CASSSTSGSYEQYF.